What follows are 30 T cell receptor beta chains derived from one specimen sequenced in a study of shared clonotypes between healthy human individuals. Sequencing used immunoSEQ multiplex PCR; TCRdb keeps in-frame clones, though not all of them. The table records about 1.5 million clones, roughly 96% of them present only once. Sequences were obtained from naive CD4+ T cells sorted from blood. Noted subset: CD45RA+ positively selected. The receptors shown here come from a man aged 25-40 years in good health.

The chain has TRBV9 and TRBJ1-1; D is uncertain. The germline CDR1 and CDR2 sequences are SGDLS and YYNGEE. V was shortened by 0 bases and J by 1 base, with 10 bases between the two germline ends. There are 15 residues in the CDR3. CDR3: CASSVEGRQNTEAFF. The DNA of the CDR3 is TGTGCCAGCAGCGTAGAGGGCAGGCAGAACACTGAAGCTTTCTTT.

This clone was counted once. This sequence joins TRBV18 and TRBJ2-7; 8 nucleotides agree with TRBD1. The CDR3 consists of 16 residues. Germline V gives CDR1 KGHSH, CDR2 LQKENI. Germline trimming cut 0 bases from V and 3 bases from J; bases unmatched to any gene: 7. The CDR3 DNA reads TGTGCCAGCTCACCACCGGGCAGGGGGCGCGGCTACGAGCAGTACTTC. Translation: CASSPPGRGRGYEQYF.

This clone was picked up one time. The V call is TRBV4-3, the J call TRBJ2-2, with unresolved D. This CDR3 has 15 amino acids. The germline V gene has CDR1 LGHNA and CDR2 YSLEER. V was pared by 0 bases and J by 3 bases, with 8 bases between. This CDR3 reads CASSQDILYTGELFF. CDR3 DNA sequence: TGCGCCAGCAGCCAAGATATCCTTTACACCGGGGAGCTGTTTTTT.

In DNA form, the CDR3 reads TGTGCCAGCTCACCACTCGGTGGGGGGGCCTCCTACGAGCAGTACTTC. This translates into CASSPLGGGASYEQYF. V and J are TRBV18 and TRBJ2-7; D may be TRBD2 (7 bases). Germline CDR1 reads KGHSH; CDR2 reads LQKENI. The CDR3 has 16 residues. Trimming left V 1 base short and J 0 bases short, with 13 bases between.

The gene calls are TRBV28 and TRBJ1-2, with 9 positions matching TRBD1. Germline CDR1 MDHEN, CDR2 SYDVKM. The CDR3 loop spans 14 amino acids. Trimming cost V 5 bases and J 6 bases; bases outside gene matches: 7. CDR3 nucleotide sequence: TGTGCCAGCAGTCCCGGACAGGGGACCCATGGCTACACCTTC. Its translation: CASSPGQGTHGYTF.

The rearrangement links TRBV5-8 to TRBJ2-5; no definite D call. V lost 7 bases and J lost 0, with 4 bases in between. This CDR3 has 11 residues. Germline CDR1 SGHTS, CDR2 YDEGEE. CDR3 sequence: CASGNQETQYF. CDR3 nucleotide sequence: TGTGCCAGCGGCAACCAAGAGACCCAGTACTTC.

The chain recombines TRBV4-1 with TRBJ2-3, with D uncertain. The V end was cut by 2 bases, the J end by 1 base, with 13 bases between. In germline, CDR1 is MGHRA, CDR2 YSYEKL. The CDR3 extends over 16 amino acids. In nucleotides, the CDR3 is TGCGCCAGCAGCCAACCCCGAGAGTTGGGCACAGATACGCAGTATTTT. Protein sequence: CASSQPRELGTDTQYF.

V gene TRBV30 combines with J gene TRBJ2-7, with TRBD1 matching 7 bases. Trimming at V came to 3 bases and at J to 5 bases, leaving 7 bases not matched to a gene. Germline loops: CDR1 GTSNPN, CDR2 SVGIG (reference sequence). This CDR3 has 13 amino acids. CDR3 DNA: TGTGCCTGGAGCGTTCACAGGGGTAACGAGCAGTACTTC. Protein: CAWSVHRGNEQYF.

This chain connects TRBV18 to TRBJ2-5; a possible D gene is TRBD1 (5 bases). Germline V gene data show CDR1 as KGHSH and CDR2 as LQKENI. Between the trimmed V and J ends, which lost 3 bases and 5 bases, there was a span of 16 bases. The CDR3 length is 15 residues. In nucleotides, the CDR3 is TGTGCCAGCTCACCCCTCGTAGGGGTCGGGGAGACCCAGTACTTC. Translating it yields CASSPLVGVGETQYF.

The chain recombines TRBV5-1 with TRBJ2-3, with TRBD2 matching 7 bases. The V and J ends lost 0 bases and 0 bases, in that order; junction bases with no gene match: 4. Germline V CDR1 and CDR2: SGHRS, YFSETQ. The CDR3 covers 16 residues. CDR3 sequence (DNA): TGCGCCAGCAGCTTGGGGGGGACTATCAGCACAGATACGCAGTATTTT. Protein product: CASSLGGTISTDTQYF. Looking up the rest from reference TRBV5-1 and TRBJ2-3 gives the full variable domain: KAGVTQTPRYLIKTRGQQVTLSCSPISGHRSVSWYQQTPGQGLQFLFEYFSETQRNKGNFPGRFSGRQFSNSRSEMNVSTLELGDSALYLCASSLGGTISTDTQYFGPGTRLTVL.

The CDR3 spells CASSYSRFYLYEQYF. The DNA for the CDR3 is TGTGCCAGCAGTTACTCGAGGTTCTACCTCTACGAGCAGTACTTC. The J gene is TRBJ2-7, the V gene TRBV6-5; D unclear. The CDR3 sequence is 15 residues long. Germline V gene sequence: CDR1 MNHEY, CDR2 SVGAGI. The ends were cut back, 0 bases at V and 3 bases at J, with 12 bases in the middle.

The V gene is TRBV6-1, the J gene TRBJ2-1; D may be TRBD2 (6 bases). Trimming took off 0 bases at V and 3 bases at J, with 15 bases between the two ends. The CDR3 sequence is 17 residues long. Per germline, CDR1 MNHNS and CDR2 SASEGT. In nucleotides, the CDR3 is TGTGCCAGCAGTGAAGCGCTCGTCGGGAGCCTCTACAATGAGCAGTTCTTC. Translating it yields CASSEALVGSLYNEQFF.

The chain employs TRBV2 and TRBJ2-1; 9 bases agree with TRBD2. V lost 1 base, J lost 9 bases, and 7 bases stayed unmatched. Per germline, CDR1 SNHLY and CDR2 FYNNEI. The CDR3 is 15 residues long. DNA for the CDR3: TGTGCCAGCAGTGAAGTGGCGGGAGGGCCGGTTGAGCAGTTCTTC. Its translation is CASSEVAGGPVEQFF.

Remarks on this clone: One end of the junction is discordant with germline, which a read error may explain. This rearrangement joins TRBV19 to TRBJ2-7; 10 nucleotides agree with TRBD1. The germline gives CDR1 LNHDA, CDR2 SQIVND (reference sequence). The CDR3 covers 15 residues. The CDR3 bases are TGTGCCAGTAGTATCTCCGGACAGGGGGTCTACGGGCAGTACTTC. It specifies CASSISGQGVYGQYF.

The gene calls are TRBV28 and TRBJ1-2; 7 nucleotides agree with TRBD1. Germline V gene sequence: CDR1 MDHEN, CDR2 SYDVKM. The CDR3 has 14 amino acids. V lost 5 bases to trimming and J lost 2 bases; unmatched junction nucleotides: 5. The CDR3 sequence is CASSPPTGNYGYTF. DNA of the CDR3: TGTGCCAGCAGTCCCCCGACAGGGAACTATGGCTACACCTTC.

V gene TRBV5-4 combines with J gene TRBJ2-1; 12 bases match TRBD2. Germline assignment: CDR1 SGHNT and CDR2 YYREEE (reference sequence). The ends lost 4 bases at V and 5 bases at J; junction bases unmatched: 7. The CDR3 length is 16 residues. CDR3 nucleotides: TGTGCCAGCAGCGGAAAGGGACTAGCGGGCCACAATGAGCAGTTCTTC. Its protein product is CASSGKGLAGHNEQFF.

The V gene is TRBV19, the J gene TRBJ1-5; TRBD1 matches 7 bases. J lost 7 bases, V lost 9 bases, and 6 bases had no gene match. The CDR3 is made up of 12 amino acids. Per the germline V gene, CDR1 is LNHDA and CDR2 is SQIVND (reference sequence). The CDR3 bases are TGTGCCAGCCAGGGACAGAGGCAGCCCCAGCATTTT. Its translation is CASQGQRQPQHF. Full variable domain (remainder filled in from reference TRBV19 and TRBJ1-5): DGGITQSPKYLFRKEGQNVTLSCEQNLNHDAMYWYRQDPGQGLRLIYYSQIVNDFQKGDIAEGYSVSREKKESFPLTVTSAQKNPTAFYLCASQGQRQPQHFGDGTRLSIL.

The chain combines TRBV29-1 with TRBJ1-1; D call uncertain. The germline gives CDR1 SQVTM, CDR2 ANQGSEA. V was trimmed by 5 bases and J by 4 bases, leaving 11 bases between them. This CDR3 is 12 amino acids long. CDR3 loop: CSVYDPGTEAFF. DNA of the CDR3: TGCAGCGTTTATGACCCAGGCACTGAAGCTTTCTTT. Combining the CDR3 with reference TRBV29-1 and TRBJ1-1 gives the whole variable domain SAVISQKPSRDICQRGTSLTIQCQVDSQVTMMFWYRQQPGQSLTLIATANQGSEATYESGFVIDKFPISRPNLTFSTLTVSNMSPEDSSIYLCSVYDPGTEAFFGQGTRLTVV.

V gene TRBV7-9 combines with J gene TRBJ2-3; no firm D call. The ends were cut back, 2 bases at V and 2 bases at J, with 23 bases in the middle. This CDR3 is 19 amino acids long. Germline CDR1 is SEHNR and CDR2 is FQNEAQ (reference sequence). The CDR3: CASSLSESPGLRNTDTQYF. Written as DNA, the CDR3 is TGTGCCAGCAGCTTATCAGAATCTCCCGGCCTTCGCAACACAGATACGCAGTATTTT.

The CDR3 loop is CASSLEVGNEQFF. Written as DNA, the CDR3 is TGTGCCAGCAGCTTAGAGGTCGGCAATGAGCAGTTCTTC. The rearrangement uses TRBV7-9 and TRBJ2-1; D not resolved. Germline V gene lookup returns CDR1 SEHNR and CDR2 FQNEAQ (reference sequence). The length of the CDR3 is 13 residues. The V gene lost 1 base and the J gene lost 6 bases, with 7 bases spanning the gap.

CDR3 nucleotides: TGTGCCATCAGTGAGAGGCTAGCGGCCTACGAGCAGTACTTC. This sequence encodes CAISERLAAYEQYF. The chain recombines TRBV10-3 with TRBJ2-7; 7 bases are shared with TRBD2. Germline V CDR1 and CDR2: ENHRY, SYGVKD. Trimming removed 2 bases from V and 2 bases from J; junction bases left unmatched: 3. The CDR3 contains 14 residues.

This sequence joins TRBV5-1 and TRBJ1-1; unclear D gene. The V end lost 3 bases, the J end lost 4 bases, and 10 bases lay between the germline ends. The CDR3 is 13 residues long. Germline CDR1 is SGHRS and CDR2 is YFSETQ. CDR3 residues: CASSSYGPTEAFF. In DNA form, the CDR3 reads TGCGCCAGCAGCTCATACGGGCCCACTGAAGCTTTCTTT.

This clone was picked up one time. The rearrangement joins TRBV4-3 to TRBJ2-3, with 13 bases fitting TRBD2. CDR3 length: 17 amino acids. Losses at the gene ends were 3 bases for V and 3 bases for J; bases not matched to a gene: 6. The germline gives CDR1 LGHNA, CDR2 YSLEER. CDR3 DNA: TGCGCCAGCAGCCAGGGGACTAGCGGGACCGGGACAGATACGCAGTATTTT. Its protein product is CASSQGTSGTGTDTQYF.

V is TRBV27 and J is TRBJ1-1, with D unresolved. Germline CDR1 is MNHEY and CDR2 is SMNVEV (reference sequence). This CDR3 spans 14 amino acids. Trimming shortened V by 7 bases and J by 1 base, and 13 bases separated the two germline ends. The CDR3 protein is CASNLYPENTEAFF. For the CDR3, the DNA is TGTGCCAGCAATCTTTACCCCGAGAACACTGAAGCTTTCTTT.

Concerning this clone: The same CDR3 is also encoded by other DNA sequences in this sample. The chain has TRBV5-4 and TRBJ2-3; D might be TRBD1 (6 bases). The CDR3 consists of 15 residues. V was pared by 0 bases and J by 1 base, with 9 bases between. CDR1 and CDR2 (germline): SGHNT, YYREEE (reference sequence). The CDR3 DNA reads as TGTGCCAGCAGCTTGGGGGGGCCACGCACAGATACGCAGTATTTT. Its protein product is CASSLGGPRTDTQYF. Full variable domain (outside the CDR3, taken from reference TRBV5-4 and TRBJ2-3): ETGVTQSPTHLIKTRGQQVTLRCSSQSGHNTVSWYQQALGQGPQFIFQYYREEENGRGNFPPRFSGLQFPNYSSELNVNALELDDSALYLCASSLGGPRTDTQYFGPGTRLTVL.

V gene TRBV19 combines with J gene TRBJ2-1; D gene ambiguous. The CDR3 loop spans 15 amino acids. CDR1 and CDR2 from the germline V gene are LNHDA and SQIVND (reference sequence). Trimming shortened V by 4 bases and J by 1 base, and 11 bases separated the two germline ends. CDR3 region: CASSTARESYNEQFF. CDR3 in DNA: TGTGCCAGTAGTACTGCGCGAGAATCCTACAATGAGCAGTTCTTC.

V usage is TRBV25-1 and J usage is TRBJ1-2; TRBD1 might be the D (5 bases). CDR1 is MGHDK and CDR2 is SYGVNS in the germline V gene. This CDR3 comprises 13 residues. Trimming pared 11 bases from V and 6 bases from J, leaving 19 bases between. The DNA for the CDR3 is TGTGCCGTAGCAAGTCAGGGTCGGGATGGCTACACCTTC. Amino acids: CAVASQGRDGYTF.

The chain uses TRBV18 and TRBJ2-3; possible D gene TRBD1, 6 bases. The CDR3 length is 15 residues. The V end lost 4 bases, the J end lost 1 base, and 12 bases lay between the germline ends. Germline V gene lookup returns CDR1 KGHSH and CDR2 LQKENI. Here the CDR3 DNA reads TGTGCCAGCTCACTTAAATCAGGGGGCACAGATACGCAGTATTTT. Encoded protein: CASSLKSGGTDTQYF.

The chain's CDR3 is CATAGENTGELFF. The CDR3, as DNA: TGTGCCACCGCGGGGGAGAACACCGGGGAGCTGTTTTTT. This chain links TRBV2 with TRBJ2-2, with 7 bases lining up with TRBD2. J was trimmed by 1 base and V by 10 bases; bases with no gene match: 3. Germline V gene sequence: CDR1 SNHLY, CDR2 FYNNEI. This CDR3 region has 13 residues.

The rearrangement uses TRBV10-3 and TRBJ2-7; D is ambiguous. The CDR3 consists of 12 residues. Germline V gene sequence: CDR1 ENHRY, CDR2 SYGVKD. The V end lost 6 bases, the J end lost 2 bases, and 8 bases lay between the germline ends. Here the CDR3 reads CAISVNPYEQYF. The CDR3 nucleotides are TGTGCCATCAGCGTTAACCCCTACGAGCAGTACTTC.